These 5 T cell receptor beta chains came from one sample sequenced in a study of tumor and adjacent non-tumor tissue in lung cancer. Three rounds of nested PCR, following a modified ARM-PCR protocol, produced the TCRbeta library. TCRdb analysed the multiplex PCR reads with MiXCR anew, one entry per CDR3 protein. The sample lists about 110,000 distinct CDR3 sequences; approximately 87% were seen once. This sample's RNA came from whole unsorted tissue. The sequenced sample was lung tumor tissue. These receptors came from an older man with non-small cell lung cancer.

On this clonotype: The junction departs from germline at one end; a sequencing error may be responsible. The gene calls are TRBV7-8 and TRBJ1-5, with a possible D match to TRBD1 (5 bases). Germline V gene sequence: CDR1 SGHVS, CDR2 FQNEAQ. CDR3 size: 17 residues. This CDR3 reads CASSLGLGQVLNQSQHF. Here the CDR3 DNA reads TGTGCCAGCAGCTTGGGGCTTGGGCAGGTTCTGAATCAGTCCCAGCATTTT.

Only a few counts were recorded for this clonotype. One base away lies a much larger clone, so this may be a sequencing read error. CDR3 amino acids: CANSPKIVAGEQFF. DNA of the CDR3: TGTGCCAACAGCCCCAAAATCGTAGCGGGGGAGCAGTTCTTC. V gene TRBV5-4 combines with J gene TRBJ2-1, with 8 bases matching TRBD2. Looked up from germline, CDR1 is SGHNT and CDR2 is YYREEE (reference sequence). This CDR3 comprises 14 residues.

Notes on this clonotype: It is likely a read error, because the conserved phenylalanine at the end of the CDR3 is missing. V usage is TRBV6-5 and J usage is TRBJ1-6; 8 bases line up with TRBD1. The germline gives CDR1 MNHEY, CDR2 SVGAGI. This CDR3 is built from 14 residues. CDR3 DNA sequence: TGTGCCTGCAGTTACACGGACAGGGTAACACCCCTCCACTTA. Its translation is CACSYTDRVTPLHL.

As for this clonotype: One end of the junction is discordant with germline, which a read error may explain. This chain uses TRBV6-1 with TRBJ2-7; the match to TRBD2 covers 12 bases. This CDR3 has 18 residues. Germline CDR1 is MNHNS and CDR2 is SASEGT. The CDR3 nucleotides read TGTGTCAGCAGTGAACTAGCGGGAGGCCCCTCGACGGCTGGAGAACAGTACTTC. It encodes CVSSELAGGPSTAGEQYF.

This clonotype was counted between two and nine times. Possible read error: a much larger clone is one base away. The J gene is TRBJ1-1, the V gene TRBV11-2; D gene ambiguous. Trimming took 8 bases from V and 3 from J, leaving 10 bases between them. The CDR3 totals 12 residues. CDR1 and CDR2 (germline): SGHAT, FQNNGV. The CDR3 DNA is TGTGCCAGCGGGCCCCCCTACACTGAAGCTTTCTTT. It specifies CASGPPYTEAFF.